This T cell receptor beta chain was captured in a study of CD8 T cells in ankylosing spondylitis. From the 5' RACE reads, TCRdb called clonotypes with MiXCR, one entry per CDR3 protein. Here the sample spans 250,000 or so distinct CDR3 sequences, 20% to 30% being singletons. This CDR3 has 11 residues. CDR1 and CDR2 from the germline V gene are MNHNS and SASEGT. Deletions cut 5 bases from V and 8 bases from J, with 7 bases between. This TCR was sampled from a male donor with ankylosing spondylitis or in good health (not recorded which). The sample comprised blood, either unsorted or a sorted T cell fraction (not recorded which). The J gene is TRBJ2-1, the V gene TRBV6-1; D not resolved. CDR3 residues: CASSRSDEQFF. The CDR3 DNA sequence: TGTGCCAGCAGTCGTTCGGATGAGCAGTTCTTC.